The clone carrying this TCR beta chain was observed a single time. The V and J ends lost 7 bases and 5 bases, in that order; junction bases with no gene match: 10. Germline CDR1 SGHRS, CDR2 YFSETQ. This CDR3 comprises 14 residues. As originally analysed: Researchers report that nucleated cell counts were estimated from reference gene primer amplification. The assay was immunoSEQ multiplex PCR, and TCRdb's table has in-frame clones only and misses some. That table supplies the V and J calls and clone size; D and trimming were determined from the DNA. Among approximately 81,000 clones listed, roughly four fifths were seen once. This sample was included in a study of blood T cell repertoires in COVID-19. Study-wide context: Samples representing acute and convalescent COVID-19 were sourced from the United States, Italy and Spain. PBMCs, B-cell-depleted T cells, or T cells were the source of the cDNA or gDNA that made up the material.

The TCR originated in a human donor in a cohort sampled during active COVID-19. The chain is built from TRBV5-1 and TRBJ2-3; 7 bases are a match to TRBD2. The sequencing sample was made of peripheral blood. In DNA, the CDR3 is TGCGCCAGCTCACTGGGAGGGCGTGGAGATACGCAGTATTTT. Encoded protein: CASSLGGRGDTQYF.